Presented here are 4 T cell receptor beta chains from one specimen sequenced in a study of PD-L1 blockade in urothelial cancer. Some clones are missing from TCRdb's copy, which holds only in-frame ones; the method was immunoSEQ multiplex PCR. The profile covers tens of thousands of clones, with about four fifths appearing a single time and 8% to 9.5% taken by the ten largest. This material consisted of PBMCs, taken around atezolizumab (anti-PD-L1) treatment. The receptors were sampled from a man aged 65 to 85 with urothelial cancer.

The gene calls are TRBV15 and TRBJ1-1; D unclear. The CDR3 is 12 residues long. Trimming shortened V by 3 bases and J by 3 bases, and 5 bases separated the two germline ends. Germline CDR1 reads LNHNV; CDR2 reads YYDKDF (reference sequence). This chain's CDR3 is CATSSADTEAFF. CDR3 nucleotide sequence: TGTGCCACCAGCAGTGCGGACACTGAAGCTTTCTTT.

V usage is TRBV9 and J usage is TRBJ2-1; D possibly corresponds to TRBD2 (6 bases). The CDR3 is 14 amino acids. Trimming left V 0 bases short and J 5 bases short, with 9 bases between. CDR1 and CDR2 from the germline V gene are SGDLS and YYNGEE. The CDR3 nucleotides read TGTGCCAGCAGCGTAGGGTGGGGGGACAATGAGCAGTTCTTC. It is translated as CASSVGWGDNEQFF.

The chain joins TRBV19 to TRBJ1-2, with TRBD1 matching over 11 bases. This CDR3 spans 16 amino acids. The germline CDR1 and CDR2 sequences are LNHDA and SQIVND (reference sequence). J gave up 7 bases and V 4 bases, and 11 bases lay outside the gene matches. The DNA for the CDR3 is TGTGCCAGTAGTAGCGGACAGGGGGCCCAGGCTCGTGGCTACACCTTC. It specifies CASSSGQGAQARGYTF.

The V gene is TRBV10-3, the J gene TRBJ1-5; 8 nucleotides agree with TRBD1. This CDR3 has 15 residues. The junction had 4 bases not matched to a gene; V was cut back by 3 bases and J by 3 bases. From germline, CDR1 is ENHRY and CDR2 SYGVKD. As DNA, the CDR3 is TGTGCCATCAGTGAAAGACAGGGGCTCAATCAGCCCCAGCATTTT. Its protein is CAISERQGLNQPQHF.